Listed below are T cell receptor beta chains from one sample, sequenced in a study of response to subunit inactivated influenza vaccine. TCRdb re-called the RT-PCR reads with MiXCR, one entry per CDR3 protein. The table shows approximately 680,000 distinct CDR3 sequences, with approximately 15% occurring only once. The source material was PBMCs from blood, sampled less than 13 days after vaccination. The origin of the receptors is a man between 50 and 59 years old who received an inactivated influenza vaccine. The CDR3 runs from the conserved cysteine through the conserved F or W. D genes are given only for firm matches. A row's size may be missing; if present it is once, few, many or a size class.

CDR3 DNA: TGTGCCAGCAGTTTAGGGTTACGTGGCAGGGGGTTTCTGGGCAATCAGCCCCAGCATTTT
CDR3 protein: CASSLGLRGRGFLGNQPQHF
clone size: few
V gene: TRBV28
D gene: TRBD1
J gene: TRBJ1-5

CDR3 DNA: TGTGCCAGCAGCCTTACCTCCAGGGGGCAAAGGCATTTT
CDR3 protein: CASSLTSRGQRHF
clone size: NA
V gene: TRBV12-3/TRBV12-4
D gene: TRBD1
J gene: TRBJ1-5

CDR3 DNA: TGTGCCAGCAGCCAAGATCTTGTTGCAGGGTGGCGAATTTTT
CDR3 protein: CASSQDLVAGWRIF
clone size: many
V gene: TRBV3-1
D gene: NA
J gene: TRBJ1-4

CDR3 DNA: TGTGCCAGCAGTTTGGGACTAGCTTCCAGCTCCTACGAGCAGTACTTC
CDR3 protein: CASSLGLASSSYEQYF
clone size: NA
V gene: TRBV12-3/TRBV12-4
D gene: TRBD2
J gene: TRBJ2-7

CDR3 DNA: TGCAGTGCTACGTTCGGACTGAACTACGAGCAGTACTTC
CDR3 protein: CSATFGLNYEQYF
clone size: NA
V gene: TRBV20-1
D gene: NA
J gene: TRBJ2-7

CDR3 DNA: TGTGCCAGCAGCTTTTGGGGAGCGAGCTCCTACGAGCAGTACTTC
CDR3 protein: CASSFWGASSYEQYF
clone size: NA
V gene: TRBV7-2
D gene: NA
J gene: TRBJ2-7

CDR3 DNA: TGCGCCAGCAGCCAAGATCCCAAGGGAAACTACGAGCAGTACTTC
CDR3 protein: CASSQDPKGNYEQYF
clone size: NA
V gene: TRBV4-3
D gene: NA
J gene: TRBJ2-7

CDR3 DNA: TGCGCCAGCAGCACCGGTGCGAGCGGGTACACCGGGGAGCTGTTTTTT
CDR3 protein: CASSTGASGYTGELFF
clone size: NA
V gene: TRBV5-1
D gene: NA
J gene: TRBJ2-2

CDR3 DNA: TGTGCCAGCAGTCCCCCGGGGTACGGGGAGCTGTTTTTT
CDR3 protein: CASSPPGYGELFF
clone size: few
V gene: TRBV28
D gene: NA
J gene: TRBJ2-2

CDR3 DNA: TGCGCCAGCAGCTCGCATCGGGGGGCGGGCTACGAGCAGTACTTC
CDR3 protein: CASSSHRGAGYEQYF
clone size: few
V gene: TRBV4-3
D gene: NA
J gene: TRBJ2-7

CDR3 DNA: TGCGCCAGCAGCCAAGTCCCTTCTGGAAGCTACGAGCAGTACTTC
CDR3 protein: CASSQVPSGSYEQYF
clone size: many
V gene: TRBV4-1
D gene: NA
J gene: TRBJ2-7

CDR3 DNA: TGTGCCAGCAGCTCCGACCGGGACAAGAACTACGAGCAGTACTTC
CDR3 protein: CASSSDRDKNYEQYF
clone size: NA
V gene: TRBV7-2
D gene: NA
J gene: TRBJ2-7

CDR3 DNA: TGTGCCAGCAGCCGACTAGCGGGGGGGCCGGGGAACATTCAGTACTTC
CDR3 protein: CASSRLAGGPGNIQYF
clone size: NA
V gene: TRBV6-1
D gene: TRBD2
J gene: TRBJ2-4

CDR3 DNA: TGTGCCAGCAGTTTAATACTAGCGGGCCATGAGCAGTTCTTC
CDR3 protein: CASSLILAGHEQFF
clone size: few
V gene: TRBV12-3/TRBV12-4
D gene: TRBD2
J gene: TRBJ2-1

CDR3 DNA: TGTGCCAGCACCAGGACTAGCGGGTACAATGAGCAGTTCTTC
CDR3 protein: CASTRTSGYNEQFF
clone size: NA
V gene: TRBV12-3/TRBV12-4
D gene: TRBD2
J gene: TRBJ2-1

CDR3 DNA: TGTGCCAGCAGTTTCCGGGACTTGGGGGCCCAAGAGACCCAGTACTTC
CDR3 protein: CASSFRDLGAQETQYF
clone size: many
V gene: TRBV28
D gene: NA
J gene: TRBJ2-5

CDR3 DNA: TGCAGTGCTAGACAGGGACTACACTATGGCTACACCTTC
CDR3 protein: CSARQGLHYGYTF
clone size: few
V gene: TRBV20-1
D gene: NA
J gene: TRBJ1-2

CDR3 DNA: TGCGCCAGCAGCTTGGTACTAGCGGGCGATGAGACCCAGTACTTC
CDR3 protein: CASSLVLAGDETQYF
clone size: NA
V gene: TRBV5-1
D gene: TRBD2
J gene: TRBJ2-5

CDR3 DNA: TGTGCCACCAGCAGAGATATGGCAGATACGCAGTATTTT
CDR3 protein: CATSRDMADTQYF
clone size: many
V gene: TRBV15
D gene: NA
J gene: TRBJ2-3

CDR3 DNA: TGTGCCAGCAGCTTAATGGGGGGAGCAGATACGCAGTATTTT
CDR3 protein: CASSLMGGADTQYF
clone size: few
V gene: TRBV7-3
D gene: NA
J gene: TRBJ2-3

CDR3 DNA: TGCGCCAGCAGCTCCTCCGGGACAGGGTTTTACGAGCAGTACTTC
CDR3 protein: CASSSSGTGFYEQYF
clone size: NA
V gene: TRBV5-1
D gene: TRBD1
J gene: TRBJ2-7

CDR3 DNA: TGTGCCAGGAGCCCCGGACAGGTATCCTACGAGCAGTACTTC
CDR3 protein: CARSPGQVSYEQYF
clone size: NA
V gene: TRBV5-6
D gene: TRBD1
J gene: TRBJ2-7

CDR3 DNA: TGTGCCAGCAGACAGGACAGGGAAAGCAATCAGCCCCAGCATTTT
CDR3 protein: CASRQDRESNQPQHF
clone size: NA
V gene: TRBV6-1
D gene: TRBD1
J gene: TRBJ1-5

CDR3 DNA: TGCGCCAGCAGTTCGTTAGCGGGAGAAAATGAGCAGTTCTTC
CDR3 protein: CASSSLAGENEQFF
clone size: few
V gene: TRBV10-2
D gene: TRBD2
J gene: TRBJ2-1

CDR3 DNA: TGCAGTGCTAGGCGACAGGGAGATAACTATGGCTACACCTTC
CDR3 protein: CSARRQGDNYGYTF
clone size: few
V gene: TRBV20-1
D gene: TRBD1
J gene: TRBJ1-2

CDR3 DNA: TGTGCCAGCAGCCCCTACAGACTTAACACTGAAGCTTTCTTT
CDR3 protein: CASSPYRLNTEAFF
clone size: NA
V gene: TRBV6-2/TRBV6-3
D gene: NA
J gene: TRBJ1-1

CDR3 DNA: TGTGCCAGCAGCGCGTCCCGCAGGGAAGAGACCCAGTACTTC
CDR3 protein: CASSASRREETQYF
clone size: few
V gene: TRBV9
D gene: NA
J gene: TRBJ2-5

CDR3 DNA: TGTGCCAGCAGCATTGGGACCCCCAATGAGCAGTTCTTC
CDR3 protein: CASSIGTPNEQFF
clone size: NA
V gene: TRBV7-6
D gene: NA
J gene: TRBJ2-1

CDR3 DNA: TGTGCCTCGAAAACACCGACAGGTTCCTACGAGCAGTACTTC
CDR3 protein: CASKTPTGSYEQYF
clone size: NA
V gene: TRBV30
D gene: NA
J gene: TRBJ2-7

CDR3 DNA: TGCGCCAGCAGCCAAGTCCAGGGCAGCTTCTACGAGCAGTACTTC
CDR3 protein: CASSQVQGSFYEQYF
clone size: few
V gene: TRBV4-1
D gene: NA
J gene: TRBJ2-7

CDR3 DNA: TGTGCCACCAGTGACAGGACAGGGATCAACTTGAATGAGCAGTTCTTC
CDR3 protein: CATSDRTGINLNEQFF
clone size: few
V gene: TRBV24-1
D gene: TRBD1
J gene: TRBJ2-1

CDR3 DNA: TGTGCCAGCAGTCCTATGACAGGGAGTTACGAGCAGTACTTC
CDR3 protein: CASSPMTGSYEQYF
clone size: NA
V gene: TRBV28
D gene: TRBD1
J gene: TRBJ2-7

CDR3 DNA: TGTGCCAGCCAAGACAATGAGCAGTTCTTC
CDR3 protein: CASQDNEQFF
clone size: few
V gene: TRBV2
D gene: NA
J gene: TRBJ2-1

CDR3 DNA: TGTGCCAGCAGTCCCGAAGCCAGCTACAGGGACGAGCAGTACTTC
CDR3 protein: CASSPEASYRDEQYF
clone size: NA
V gene: TRBV12-3/TRBV12-4
D gene: NA
J gene: TRBJ2-7

CDR3 DNA: TGCAGTGCTAGTTTGAGGGGGATCCCTAATTCACCCCTCCACTTT
CDR3 protein: CSASLRGIPNSPLHF
clone size: NA
V gene: TRBV20-1
D gene: NA
J gene: TRBJ1-6

CDR3 DNA: TGTGCCAGCAGCTTAGACCTAGCGGGCCTTTACAATGAGCAGTTCTTC
CDR3 protein: CASSLDLAGLYNEQFF
clone size: few
V gene: TRBV11-2
D gene: TRBD2
J gene: TRBJ2-1

CDR3 DNA: TGCGCCAGCAGCCAAGAAGACTTTTCTATCTATGGCTACACCTTC
CDR3 protein: CASSQEDFSIYGYTF
clone size: NA
V gene: TRBV4-1
D gene: NA
J gene: TRBJ1-2

CDR3 DNA: TGTGCCAGCAGCCAAGATGCCCTCTCACAGTATTTT
CDR3 protein: CASSQDALSQYF
clone size: NA
V gene: TRBV3-1
D gene: NA
J gene: TRBJ2-3

CDR3 DNA: TGTGCCAGCAGTTTAGGGGGCAACGGGGATACGCAGTATTTT
CDR3 protein: CASSLGGNGDTQYF
clone size: NA
V gene: TRBV12-3/TRBV12-4
D gene: NA
J gene: TRBJ2-3

CDR3 DNA: TGTGCCATCCAGGGAGCGCGAGGTTGGAACACTGAAGCTTTCTTT
CDR3 protein: CAIQGARGWNTEAFF
clone size: NA
V gene: TRBV10-3
D gene: NA
J gene: TRBJ1-1

CDR3 DNA: TGCAGTGCTGGAATTAAGACAGGGTTTAGCACAGATACGCAGTATTTT
CDR3 protein: CSAGIKTGFSTDTQYF
clone size: few
V gene: TRBV20-1
D gene: TRBD1
J gene: TRBJ2-3

CDR3 DNA: TGCAGTGCTAAGGGACAGGGGCGGAATGAGCAGTTCTTC
CDR3 protein: CSAKGQGRNEQFF
clone size: few
V gene: TRBV20-1
D gene: TRBD1
J gene: TRBJ2-1

CDR3 DNA: TGCAGCGTTGACGGGACTAGCGGGAGGCCCAATGAGCAGTTCTTC
CDR3 protein: CSVDGTSGRPNEQFF
clone size: few
V gene: TRBV29-1
D gene: TRBD2
J gene: TRBJ2-1

CDR3 DNA: TGTGCCAGCAGCCAAGAGGGCGGGAGTTTAGCCAAAAACATTCAGTACTTC
CDR3 protein: CASSQEGGSLAKNIQYF
clone size: many
V gene: TRBV3-1
D gene: TRBD2
J gene: TRBJ2-4

CDR3 DNA: TGTGCCATCAGTGAGTCCCGGGACAGGGTAGCCTACACCTTC
CDR3 protein: CAISESRDRVAYTF
clone size: few
V gene: TRBV10-3
D gene: TRBD1
J gene: TRBJ1-2